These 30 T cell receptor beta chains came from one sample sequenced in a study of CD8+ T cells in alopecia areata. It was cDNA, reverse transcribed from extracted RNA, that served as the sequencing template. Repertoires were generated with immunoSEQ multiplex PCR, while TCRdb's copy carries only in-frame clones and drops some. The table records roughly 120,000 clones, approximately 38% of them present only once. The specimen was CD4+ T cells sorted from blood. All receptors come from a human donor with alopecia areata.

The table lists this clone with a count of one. The CDR3 DNA is TGTGCCAGTGGACAGTCCTATTCACCCCTCCACTTT. Its translation is CASGQSYSPLHF. V gene TRBV13 combines with J gene TRBJ1-6, with D possibly TRBD1 on 6 matching bases. The CDR3 sequence is 12 residues long. CDR1 PRHDT and CDR2 FYEKMQ come from the germline V gene (reference sequence). V lost 9 bases, J lost 8 bases, and 11 bases lay in between.

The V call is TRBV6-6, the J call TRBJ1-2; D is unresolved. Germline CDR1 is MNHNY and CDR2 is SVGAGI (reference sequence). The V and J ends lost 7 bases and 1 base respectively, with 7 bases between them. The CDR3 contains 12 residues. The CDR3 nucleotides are TGTGCCAGCACTGGGGTTAACTATGGCTACACCTTC. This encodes CASTGVNYGYTF.

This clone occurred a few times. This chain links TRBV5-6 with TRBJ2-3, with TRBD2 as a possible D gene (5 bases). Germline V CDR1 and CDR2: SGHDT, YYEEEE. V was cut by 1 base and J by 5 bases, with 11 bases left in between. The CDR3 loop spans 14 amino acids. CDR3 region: CASSLSGWRDTQYF. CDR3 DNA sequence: TGTGCCAGCAGCTTGTCGGGGTGGAGAGATACGCAGTATTTT. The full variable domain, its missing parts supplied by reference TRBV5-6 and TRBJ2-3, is DAGVTQSPTHLIKTRGQQVTLRCSPKSGHDTVSWYQQALGQGPQFIFQYYEEEERQRGNFPDRFSGHQFPNYSSELNVNALLLGDSALYLCASSLSGWRDTQYFGPGTRLTVL.

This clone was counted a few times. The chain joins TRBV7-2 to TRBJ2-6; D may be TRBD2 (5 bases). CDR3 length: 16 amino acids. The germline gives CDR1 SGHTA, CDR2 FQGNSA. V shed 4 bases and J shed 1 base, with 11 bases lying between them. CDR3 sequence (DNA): TGTGCCAGCAGCTCAAGGACGGGATCTGGGGCCAACGTCCTGACTTTC. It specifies CASSSRTGSGANVLTF.

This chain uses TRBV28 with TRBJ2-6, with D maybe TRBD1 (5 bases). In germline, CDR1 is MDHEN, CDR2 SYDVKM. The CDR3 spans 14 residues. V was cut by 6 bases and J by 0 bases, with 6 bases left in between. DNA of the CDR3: TGTGCCAGCAGGGACAACTCTGGGGCCAACGTCCTGACTTTC. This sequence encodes CASRDNSGANVLTF.

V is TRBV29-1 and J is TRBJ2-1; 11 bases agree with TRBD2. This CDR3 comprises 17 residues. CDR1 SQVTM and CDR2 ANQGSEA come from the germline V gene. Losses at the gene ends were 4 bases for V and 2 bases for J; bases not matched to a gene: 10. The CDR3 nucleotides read TGCAGCGTTGGGACGGGACTAGCGGTGCGTACCTACAATGAGCAGTTCTTC. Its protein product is CSVGTGLAVRTYNEQFF.

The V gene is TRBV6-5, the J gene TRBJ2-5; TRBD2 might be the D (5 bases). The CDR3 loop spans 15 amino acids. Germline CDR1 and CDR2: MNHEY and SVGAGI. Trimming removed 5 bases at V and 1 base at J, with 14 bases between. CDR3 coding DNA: TGTGCCAGCAGTCCTAGGTCAGCGGTCCAAGAGACCCAGTACTTC. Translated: CASSPRSAVQETQYF.

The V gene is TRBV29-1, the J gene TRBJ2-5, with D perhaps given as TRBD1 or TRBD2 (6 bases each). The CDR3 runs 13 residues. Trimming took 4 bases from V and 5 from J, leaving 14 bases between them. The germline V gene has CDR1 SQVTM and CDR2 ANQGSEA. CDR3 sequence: CSVVGGSPETQYF. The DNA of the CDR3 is TGCAGCGTTGTAGGGGGGAGCCCGGAGACCCAGTACTTC.

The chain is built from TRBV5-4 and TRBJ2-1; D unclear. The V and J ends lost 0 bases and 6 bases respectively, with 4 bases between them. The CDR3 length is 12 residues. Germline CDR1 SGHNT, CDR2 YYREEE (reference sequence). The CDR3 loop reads CASSLVVNEQFF. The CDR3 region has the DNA TGTGCCAGCAGCTTGGTAGTCAATGAGCAGTTCTTC.

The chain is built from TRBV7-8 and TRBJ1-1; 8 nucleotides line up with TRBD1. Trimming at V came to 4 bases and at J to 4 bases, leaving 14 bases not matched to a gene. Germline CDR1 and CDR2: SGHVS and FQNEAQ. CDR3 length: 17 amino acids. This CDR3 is CASSSRDRGYESTEAFF. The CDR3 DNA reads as TGTGCCAGCAGCTCCCGAGACAGGGGCTATGAATCCACTGAAGCTTTCTTT.

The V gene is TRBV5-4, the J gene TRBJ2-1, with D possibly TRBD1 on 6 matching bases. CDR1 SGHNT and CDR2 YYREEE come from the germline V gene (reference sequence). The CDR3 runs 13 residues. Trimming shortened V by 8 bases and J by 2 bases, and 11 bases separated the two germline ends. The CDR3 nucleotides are TGTGCCAGTAACCGGGACACCTACAATGAGCAGTTCTTC. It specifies CASNRDTYNEQFF.

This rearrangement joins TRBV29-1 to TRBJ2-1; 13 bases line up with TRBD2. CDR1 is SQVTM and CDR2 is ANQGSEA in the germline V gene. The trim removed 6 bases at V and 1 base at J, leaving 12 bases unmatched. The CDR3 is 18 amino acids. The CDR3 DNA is TGCAGCGTGTTGCTAACTAGCGGGAGGGTAAGGTCCTACAATGAGCAGTTCTTC. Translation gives CSVLLTSGRVRSYNEQFF.

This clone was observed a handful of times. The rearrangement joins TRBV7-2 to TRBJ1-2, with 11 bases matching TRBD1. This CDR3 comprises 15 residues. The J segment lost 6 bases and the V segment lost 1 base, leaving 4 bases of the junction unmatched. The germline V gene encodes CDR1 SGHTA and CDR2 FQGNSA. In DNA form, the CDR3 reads TGTGCCAGCAGCTTAGACCGGACAGGGGGCAATGGCTACACCTTC. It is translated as CASSLDRTGGNGYTF.

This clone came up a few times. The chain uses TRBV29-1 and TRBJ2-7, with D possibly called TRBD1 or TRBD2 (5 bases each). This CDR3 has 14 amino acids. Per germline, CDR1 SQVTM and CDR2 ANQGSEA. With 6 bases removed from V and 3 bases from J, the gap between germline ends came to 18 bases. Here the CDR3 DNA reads TGCAGCGTCAGGGACCCGGGGCGCGACTACGAGCAGTACTTC. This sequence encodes CSVRDPGRDYEQYF.

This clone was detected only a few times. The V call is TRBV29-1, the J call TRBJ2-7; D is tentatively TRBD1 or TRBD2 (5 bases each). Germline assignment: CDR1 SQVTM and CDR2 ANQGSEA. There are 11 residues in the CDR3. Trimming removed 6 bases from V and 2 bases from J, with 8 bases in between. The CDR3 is CSVRGPYEQYF. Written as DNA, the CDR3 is TGCAGCGTGAGGGGCCCCTACGAGCAGTACTTC.

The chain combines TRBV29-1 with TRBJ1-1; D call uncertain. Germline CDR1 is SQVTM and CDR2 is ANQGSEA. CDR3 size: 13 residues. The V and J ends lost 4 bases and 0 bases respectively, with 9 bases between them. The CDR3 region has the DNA TGCAGCGTTGGAGGGAAGATGAACACTGAAGCTTTCTTT. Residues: CSVGGKMNTEAFF.

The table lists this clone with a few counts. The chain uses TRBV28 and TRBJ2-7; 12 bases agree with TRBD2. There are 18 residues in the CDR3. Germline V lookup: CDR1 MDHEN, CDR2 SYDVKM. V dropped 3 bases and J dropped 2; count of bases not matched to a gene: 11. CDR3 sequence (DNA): TGTGCCAGCAGTTTTTTCCTAAGGGGACTAGCGGGTCCCTACGAGCAGTACTTC. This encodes CASSFFLRGLAGPYEQYF.

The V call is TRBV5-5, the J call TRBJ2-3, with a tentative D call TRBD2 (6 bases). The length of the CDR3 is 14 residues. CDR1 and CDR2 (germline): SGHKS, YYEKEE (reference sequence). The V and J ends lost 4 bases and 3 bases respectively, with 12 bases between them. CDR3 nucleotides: TGTGCCAGCAGCCAATCCCGGGGGACAGATACGCAGTATTTT. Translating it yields CASSQSRGTDTQYF.

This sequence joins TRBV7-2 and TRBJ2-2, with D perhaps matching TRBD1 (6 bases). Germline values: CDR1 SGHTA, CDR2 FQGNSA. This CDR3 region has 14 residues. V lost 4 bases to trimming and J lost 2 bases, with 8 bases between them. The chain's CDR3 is CASSSGQNTGELFF. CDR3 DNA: TGTGCCAGCAGCTCGGGACAAAACACCGGGGAGCTGTTTTTT.

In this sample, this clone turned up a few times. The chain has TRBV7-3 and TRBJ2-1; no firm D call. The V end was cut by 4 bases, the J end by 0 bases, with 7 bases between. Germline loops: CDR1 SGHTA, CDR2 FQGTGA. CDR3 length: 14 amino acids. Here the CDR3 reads CASSSVSSYNEQFF. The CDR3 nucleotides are TGTGCCAGCAGCTCAGTGAGCTCCTACAATGAGCAGTTCTTC.

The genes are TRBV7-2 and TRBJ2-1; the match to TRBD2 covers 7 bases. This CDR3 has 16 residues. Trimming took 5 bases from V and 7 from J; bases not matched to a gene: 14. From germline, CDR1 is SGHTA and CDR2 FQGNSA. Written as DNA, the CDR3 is TGTGCCAGCAGCGTCCGTGTGGGAGGGCCGATGAATGAGCAGTTCTTC. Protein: CASSVRVGGPMNEQFF.

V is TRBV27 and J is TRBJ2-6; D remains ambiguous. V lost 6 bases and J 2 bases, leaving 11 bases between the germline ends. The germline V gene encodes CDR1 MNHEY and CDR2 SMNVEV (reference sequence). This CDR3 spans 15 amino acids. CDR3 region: CASSLISTGANVLTF. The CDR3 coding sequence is TGTGCCAGCAGCCTTATCAGTACTGGGGCCAACGTCCTGACTTTC.

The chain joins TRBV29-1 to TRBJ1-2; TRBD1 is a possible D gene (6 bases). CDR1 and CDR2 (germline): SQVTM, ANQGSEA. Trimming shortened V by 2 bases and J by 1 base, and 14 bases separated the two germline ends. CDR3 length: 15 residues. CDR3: CSVEIGQGLNYGYTF. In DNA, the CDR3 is TGCAGCGTTGAAATAGGTCAGGGGCTTAACTATGGCTACACCTTC.

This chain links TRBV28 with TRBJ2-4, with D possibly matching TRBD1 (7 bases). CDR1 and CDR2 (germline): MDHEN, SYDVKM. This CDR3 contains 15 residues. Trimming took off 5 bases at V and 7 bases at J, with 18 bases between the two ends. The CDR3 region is CASSQGGGDLNIQYF. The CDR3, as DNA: TGTGCCAGCAGTCAAGGAGGGGGCGATCTGAACATTCAGTACTTC.

CDR3 loop: CASGVSYEQYF. DNA of the CDR3: TGTGCCAGCGGGGTTTCCTACGAGCAGTACTTC. The chain combines TRBV7-9 with TRBJ2-7; D remains ambiguous. Trimming cost V 8 bases and J 1 base, with 6 bases left between them. The CDR3 loop spans 11 amino acids. CDR1 and CDR2 from the germline V gene are SEHNR and FQNEAQ (reference sequence).

The CDR3 coding sequence is TGCAGCGCTTCCGACAGGGATGAAGCTTTCTTT. This sequence encodes CSASDRDEAFF. V and J are TRBV29-1 and TRBJ1-1; 7 bases align to TRBD1. With 7 bases clipped from V and 7 bases from J, the junction kept 6 bases outside the gene matches. The CDR3 length is 11 residues. From germline, CDR1 is SQVTM and CDR2 ANQGSEA.

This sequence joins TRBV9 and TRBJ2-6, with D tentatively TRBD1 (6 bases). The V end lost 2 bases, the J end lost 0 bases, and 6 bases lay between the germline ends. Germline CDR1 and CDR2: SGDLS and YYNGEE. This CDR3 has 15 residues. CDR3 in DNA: TGTGCCAGCAGCGTCAGGGGCTCTGGGGCCAACGTCCTGACTTTC. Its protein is CASSVRGSGANVLTF.

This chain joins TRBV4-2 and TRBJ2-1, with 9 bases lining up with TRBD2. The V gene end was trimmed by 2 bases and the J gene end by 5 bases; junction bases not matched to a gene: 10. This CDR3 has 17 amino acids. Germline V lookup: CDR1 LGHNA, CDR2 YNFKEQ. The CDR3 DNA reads TGTGCCAGCAGCCAACGTACTTCTAGCGGGACCCACAATGAGCAGTTCTTC. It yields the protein CASSQRTSSGTHNEQFF.

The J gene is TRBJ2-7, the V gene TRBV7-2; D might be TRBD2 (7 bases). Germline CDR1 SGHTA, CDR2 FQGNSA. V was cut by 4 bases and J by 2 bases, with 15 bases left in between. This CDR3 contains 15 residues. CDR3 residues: CASSSGYGGPYEQYF. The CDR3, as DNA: TGTGCCAGCAGCTCGGGCTACGGGGGGCCCTACGAGCAGTACTTC.

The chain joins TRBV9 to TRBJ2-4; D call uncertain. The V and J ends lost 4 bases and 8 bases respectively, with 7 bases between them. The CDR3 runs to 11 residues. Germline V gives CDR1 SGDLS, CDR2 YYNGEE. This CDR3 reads CASSPGHIQYF. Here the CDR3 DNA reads TGTGCCAGCAGCCCCGGGCACATTCAGTACTTC.